This passage covers 11 T cell receptor beta chains from one sample sequenced in a study of regulatory T cells in long-lasting Graves disease. As to time point: persistent/refractory GD, antithyroid drugs over 5 years with positive TRAb. Researchers made the TCR library from RNA that was extracted from PBMCs. Through Arm-PCR of CDR3 regions and iRepertoire HTBI primers, TCR beta libraries were built. TCRdb called the multiplex PCR reads again in MiXCR, with one record for every CDR3 protein. The sample contains under 500,000 distinct CDR3 sequences, around 20% of which appear only once. This material consisted of peripheral blood mononuclear cells (PBMCs), taken when the disease was refractory, from a patient treated with antithyroid drugs. The receptors shown here come from a female donor with Graves disease.

This clonotype has more than one count but fewer than ten. The gene calls are TRBV5-6 and TRBJ1-6; D gene ambiguous. This CDR3 has 15 residues. Trimming took off 4 bases at V and 5 bases at J, with 13 bases between the two ends. Looked up from germline, CDR1 is SGHDT and CDR2 is YYEEEE. In DNA form, the CDR3 reads TGTGCCAGCAGCCGGATGGGTCCTAATAATTCACCCCTCCACTTT. Protein sequence: CASSRMGPNNSPLHF.

This clonotype was recorded many times. The rearrangement links TRBV28 to TRBJ2-5, with TRBD1 as a possible D gene (6 bases). CDR1 is MDHEN, CDR2 SYDVKM, per germline. V lost 3 bases to trimming and J lost 1 base, with 15 bases between them. The CDR3 extends over 16 amino acids. For the CDR3, the DNA is TGTGCCAGCAGTTTCCGCCAGACAGGACTCCAAGAGACCCAGTACTTC. It is translated as CASSFRQTGLQETQYF. Looking up the rest from reference TRBV28 and TRBJ2-5 gives the full variable domain: DVKVTQSSRYLVKRTGEKVFLECVQDMDHENMFWYRQDPGLGLRLIYFSYDVKMKEKGDIPEGYSVSREKKERFSLILESASTNQTSMYLCASSFRQTGLQETQYFGPGTRLLVL.

This chain links TRBV9 with TRBJ2-5; TRBD2 is a possible D gene (7 bases). This CDR3 has 17 amino acids. The V gene lost 4 bases and the J gene lost 3 bases, with 22 bases spanning the gap. CDR1 is SGDLS and CDR2 is YYNGEE in the germline V gene. CDR3 in amino acids: CASSPLVWGGPEETQYF. CDR3 in DNA: TGTGCCAGCAGCCCCCTCGTTTGGGGGGGGCCAGAAGAGACCCAGTACTTC.

Many counts were recorded for this clonotype. The chain uses TRBV5-4 and TRBJ1-1, with unresolved D. Per germline, CDR1 SGHNT and CDR2 YYREEE (reference sequence). Trimming stripped 4 bases from V and 8 bases from J, with 15 bases between. This CDR3 is 13 amino acids long. The DNA for the CDR3 is TGTGCCAGCAGCAGATGGGTCGACGGAGAAGCTTTCTTT. Translated: CASSRWVDGEAFF.

Ten or more counts support this clonotype. The J gene is TRBJ2-7, the V gene TRBV6-5; D is undetermined. V was shortened by 2 bases and J by 9 bases, with 8 bases between the two germline ends. Germline V gene lookup returns CDR1 MNHEY and CDR2 SVGAGI. The CDR3 has 11 residues. CDR3 loop: CASSYGPLQYF. The DNA of the CDR3 is TGTGCCAGCAGTTACGGCCCTCTGCAGTACTTC.

This clonotype came up many times. J is TRBJ2-5 and V is TRBV3-1, with 12 bases that match TRBD2. V gave up 0 bases and J gave up 2 bases; unmatched junction bases: 1. This CDR3 has 16 amino acids. Germline V CDR1 and CDR2: LGHDT, YNNKEL (reference sequence). The DNA for the CDR3 is TGTGCCAGCAGCCAAGAAGGACTAGCGGGACAAGAGACCCAGTACTTC. It is translated as CASSQEGLAGQETQYF.

This clonotype was recorded many times. The chain uses TRBV29-1 and TRBJ2-5; TRBD2 aligns across 7 bases. V was clipped by 2 bases and J by 6 bases; unmatched bases: 3. The CDR3 has 12 residues. Per the germline V gene, CDR1 is SQVTM and CDR2 is ANQGSEA. Here the CDR3 DNA reads TGCAGCGTTGAATGGGGGGGAAAGACCCAGTACTTC. The encoded protein is CSVEWGGKTQYF.

This clonotype was picked up a small number of times. This sequence joins TRBV9 and TRBJ1-1, with D maybe TRBD1 (5 bases). CDR1 SGDLS and CDR2 YYNGEE come from the germline V gene. CDR3 length equals 17 residues. Trimming removed 4 bases from V and 1 base from J, with 20 bases in between. Written as DNA, the CDR3 is TGTGCCAGCAGCTCAACGCCGGGGGGGACGGGGAACACTGAAGCTTTCTTT. It translates to CASSSTPGGTGNTEAFF.

A few counts support this clonotype. The chain links TRBV15 to TRBJ1-2, with D maybe TRBD1 (5 bases). Germline CDR1 reads LNHNV; CDR2 reads YYDKDF (reference sequence). The CDR3 loop spans 13 amino acids. V was trimmed by 6 bases and J by 5 bases, leaving 13 bases between them. CDR3 in amino acids: CATSPGGGYGYTF. DNA for the CDR3: TGTGCCACCAGTCCCGGGGGGGGTTATGGCTACACCTTC.

In DNA, the CDR3 is TGTGCCAGCAGCCTCGAACGCGGGGCCAACGAGCAGTACTTC. Amino acids: CASSLERGANEQYF. V usage is TRBV2 and J usage is TRBJ2-7; TRBD2 might be the D (6 bases). The germline gives CDR1 SNHLY, CDR2 FYNNEI. Trimming removed 6 bases at V and 5 bases at J, with 17 bases between. The CDR3 loop spans 14 amino acids.

This clonotype showed up many times. V usage is TRBV7-6 and J usage is TRBJ2-7; D is unclear. Germline-derived CDR1 and CDR2 are SGHVS and FNYEAQ. This CDR3 region has 12 residues. V gave up 1 base and J gave up 5 bases, with 6 bases separating them. The CDR3 nucleotides read TGTGCCAGCAGCTTAGGGCAGGACGAGCAGTACTTC. Protein sequence: CASSLGQDEQYF.